This TCR beta chain was identified in a study of blood T cells in healthy people across ages. Turning to the study itself: Capture by template switching was about one barcoded beta molecule per two T cells. Study-wide points: With naive T cell percentage, TCR beta diversity showed a strong correlation.

A remark on this clonotype: Its target is not known.

Through a sample-barcoded 5' primer and a J-beta primer mix, a second PCR was run for roughly 6 to 11 cycles. Each cDNA was tagged by a template-switch adaptor containing 12 random nucleotides. In TCRdb, the 5' RACE reads were re-called with MiXCR into one record per CDR3 protein. Here the sample spans around 2 million distinct CDR3 sequences, about 39% being singletons. Germline V gene sequence: CDR1 SQVTM, CDR2 ANQGSEA. The CDR3 totals 13 residues. The sample consisted of blood. The sequence derives from a human donor in good health. V is TRBV29-1 and J is TRBJ2-5; 9 nucleotides line up with TRBD2. With the DNA end fitting TRBJ2-7 better, the J assignment may be wrong. CDR3 nucleotides: TGCAGCGTTGTTCCTAGCGGGGTCTACGAGCAGTACTTC. This gives the protein CSVVPSGVYEQYF.